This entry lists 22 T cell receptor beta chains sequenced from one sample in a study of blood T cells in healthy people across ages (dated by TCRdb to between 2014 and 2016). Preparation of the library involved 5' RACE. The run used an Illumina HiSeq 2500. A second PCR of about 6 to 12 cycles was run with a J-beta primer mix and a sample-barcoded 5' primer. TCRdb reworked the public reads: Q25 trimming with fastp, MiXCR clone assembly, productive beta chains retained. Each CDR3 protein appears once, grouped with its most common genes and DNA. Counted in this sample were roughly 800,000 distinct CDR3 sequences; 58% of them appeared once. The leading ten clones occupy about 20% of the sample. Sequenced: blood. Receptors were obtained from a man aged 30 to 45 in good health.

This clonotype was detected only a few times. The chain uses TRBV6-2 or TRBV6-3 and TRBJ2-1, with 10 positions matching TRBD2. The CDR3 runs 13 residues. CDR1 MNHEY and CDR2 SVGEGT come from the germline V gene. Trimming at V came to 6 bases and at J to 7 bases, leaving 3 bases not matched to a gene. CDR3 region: CASSASGSNEQFF. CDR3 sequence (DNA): TGTGCCAGCAGCGCTAGCGGGAGTAATGAGCAGTTCTTC.

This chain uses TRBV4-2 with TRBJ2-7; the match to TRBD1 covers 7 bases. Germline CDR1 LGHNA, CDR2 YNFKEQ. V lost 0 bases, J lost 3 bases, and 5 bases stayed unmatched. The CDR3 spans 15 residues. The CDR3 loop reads CASSQDLQGNYEQYF. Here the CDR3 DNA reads TGTGCCAGCAGCCAAGATCTACAGGGGAACTACGAGCAGTACTTC.

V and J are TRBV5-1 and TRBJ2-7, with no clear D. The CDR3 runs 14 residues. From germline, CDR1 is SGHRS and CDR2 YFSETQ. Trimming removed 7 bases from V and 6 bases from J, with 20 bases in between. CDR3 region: CASQVGTTESEQYF. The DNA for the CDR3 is TGCGCCAGCCAAGTCGGCACTACGGAGAGCGAGCAGTACTTC.

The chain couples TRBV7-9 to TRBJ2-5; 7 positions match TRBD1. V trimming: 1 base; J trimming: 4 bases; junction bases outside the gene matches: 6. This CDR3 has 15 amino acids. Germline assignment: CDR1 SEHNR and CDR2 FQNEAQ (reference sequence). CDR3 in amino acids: CASSLETGLGETQYF. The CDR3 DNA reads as TGTGCCAGCAGCTTAGAGACAGGGTTGGGAGAGACCCAGTACTTC.

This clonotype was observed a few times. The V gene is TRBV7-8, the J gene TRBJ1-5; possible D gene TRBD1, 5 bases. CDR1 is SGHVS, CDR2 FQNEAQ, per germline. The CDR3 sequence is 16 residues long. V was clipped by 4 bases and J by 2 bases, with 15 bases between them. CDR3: CASSWGGTRGNQPQHF. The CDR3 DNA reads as TGTGCCAGCAGCTGGGGGGGGACGAGAGGCAATCAGCCCCAGCATTTT.

The CDR3 DNA reads TGTGCCAGCAGTTTAGGACCACCTGGCGGAGATACGCAGTATTTT. This gives the protein CASSLGPPGGDTQYF. The chain employs TRBV28 and TRBJ2-3; D call uncertain. The CDR3 has 15 residues. CDR1 MDHEN and CDR2 SYDVKM come from the germline V gene. The V end was cut by 2 bases, the J end by 5 bases, with 14 bases between.

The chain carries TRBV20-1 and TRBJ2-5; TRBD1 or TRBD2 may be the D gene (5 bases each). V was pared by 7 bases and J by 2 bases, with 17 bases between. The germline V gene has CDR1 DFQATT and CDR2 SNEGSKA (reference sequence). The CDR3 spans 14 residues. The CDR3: CSVRDVRTQETQYF. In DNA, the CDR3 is TGCAGTGTTCGGGACGTCCGCACTCAAGAGACCCAGTACTTC.

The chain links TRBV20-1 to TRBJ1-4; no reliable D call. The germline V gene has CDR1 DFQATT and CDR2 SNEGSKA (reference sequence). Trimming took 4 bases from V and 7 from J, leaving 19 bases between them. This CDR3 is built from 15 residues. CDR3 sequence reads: CSATGHLEGSEKLFF. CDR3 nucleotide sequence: TGCAGTGCTACCGGCCACTTAGAGGGTAGTGAAAAACTGTTTTTT.

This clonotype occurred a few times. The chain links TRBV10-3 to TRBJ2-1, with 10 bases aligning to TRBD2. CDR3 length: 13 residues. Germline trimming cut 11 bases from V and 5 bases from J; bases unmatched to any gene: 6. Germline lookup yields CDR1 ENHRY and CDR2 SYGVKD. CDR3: CAARTSGHNEQFF. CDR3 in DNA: TGTGCCGCCCGGACTAGCGGCCACAATGAGCAGTTCTTC.

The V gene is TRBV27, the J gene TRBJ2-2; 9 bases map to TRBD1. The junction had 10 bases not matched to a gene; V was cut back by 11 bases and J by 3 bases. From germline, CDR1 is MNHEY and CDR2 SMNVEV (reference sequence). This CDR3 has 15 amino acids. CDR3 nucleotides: TGTGCCCCACGAAACAGGGGGCTTTACACCGGGGAGCTGTTTTTT. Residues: CAPRNRGLYTGELFF.

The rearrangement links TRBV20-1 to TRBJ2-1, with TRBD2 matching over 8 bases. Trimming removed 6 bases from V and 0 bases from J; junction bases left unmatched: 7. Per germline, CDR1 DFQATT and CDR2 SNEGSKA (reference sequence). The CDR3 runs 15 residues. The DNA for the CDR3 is TGCAGTGCACCGCAGCGGGGGAGCTCCTACAATGAGCAGTTCTTC. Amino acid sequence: CSAPQRGSSYNEQFF.

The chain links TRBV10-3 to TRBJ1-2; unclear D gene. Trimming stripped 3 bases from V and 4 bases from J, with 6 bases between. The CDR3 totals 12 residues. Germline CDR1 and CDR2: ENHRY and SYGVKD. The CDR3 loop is CAISDSTYGYTF. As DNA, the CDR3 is TGTGCCATCAGTGACTCGACCTATGGCTACACCTTC.

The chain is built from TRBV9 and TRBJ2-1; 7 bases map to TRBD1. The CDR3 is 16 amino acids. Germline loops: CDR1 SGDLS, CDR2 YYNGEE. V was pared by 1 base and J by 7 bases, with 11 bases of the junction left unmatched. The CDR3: CASSVNTGTATNEQFF. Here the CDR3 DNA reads TGTGCCAGCAGCGTAAACACCGGGACAGCCACAAATGAGCAGTTCTTC.

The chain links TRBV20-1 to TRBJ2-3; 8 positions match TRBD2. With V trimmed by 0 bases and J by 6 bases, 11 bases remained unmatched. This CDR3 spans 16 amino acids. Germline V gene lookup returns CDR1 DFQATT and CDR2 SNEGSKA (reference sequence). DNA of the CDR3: TGCAGTGCTAGAGATGCGCAAGCGGGGGCAAGGGATACGCAGTATTTT. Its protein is CSARDAQAGARDTQYF.

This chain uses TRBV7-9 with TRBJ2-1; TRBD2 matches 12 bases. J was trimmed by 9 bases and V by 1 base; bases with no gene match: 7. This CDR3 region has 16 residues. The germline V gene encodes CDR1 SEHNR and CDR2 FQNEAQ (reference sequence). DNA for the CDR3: TGTGCCAGCAGCTTAGTTGGGGCACTAGCGGGAGGTGAGCAGTTCTTC. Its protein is CASSLVGALAGGEQFF.

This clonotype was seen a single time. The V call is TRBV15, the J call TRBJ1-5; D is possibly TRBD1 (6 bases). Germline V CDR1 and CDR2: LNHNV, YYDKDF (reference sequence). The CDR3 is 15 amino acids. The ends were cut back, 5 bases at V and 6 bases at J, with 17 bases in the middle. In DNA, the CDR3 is TGTGCCACCAGCCAGCAAACAGGGTTGTCTCAGCCCCAGCATTTT. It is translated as CATSQQTGLSQPQHF.

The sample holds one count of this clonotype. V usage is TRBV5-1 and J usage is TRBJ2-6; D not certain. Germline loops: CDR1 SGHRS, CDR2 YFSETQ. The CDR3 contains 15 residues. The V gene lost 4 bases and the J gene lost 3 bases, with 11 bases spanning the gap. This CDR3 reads CASSPLGNGANVLTF. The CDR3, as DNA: TGCGCCAGCAGCCCTTTGGGGAATGGGGCCAACGTCCTGACTTTC.

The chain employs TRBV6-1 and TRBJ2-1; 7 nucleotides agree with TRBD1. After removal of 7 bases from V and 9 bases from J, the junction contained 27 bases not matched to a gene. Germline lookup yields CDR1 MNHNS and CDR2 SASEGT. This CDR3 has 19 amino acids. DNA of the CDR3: TGTGCCAGCACCTTGTTCAAGGGGGCCGCGGGTCTCCACCTAGGTGAGCAGTTCTTC. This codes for CASTLFKGAAGLHLGEQFF.

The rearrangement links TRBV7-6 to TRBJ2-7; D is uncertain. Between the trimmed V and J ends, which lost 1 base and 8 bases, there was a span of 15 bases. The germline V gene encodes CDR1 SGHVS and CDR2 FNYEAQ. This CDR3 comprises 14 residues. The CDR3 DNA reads TGTGCCAGCAGCTTAGTAGGCGGAACCAATAAGCAGTACTTC. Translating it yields CASSLVGGTNKQYF. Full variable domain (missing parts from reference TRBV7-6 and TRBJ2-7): GAGVSQSPRYKVTKRGQDVALRCDPISGHVSLYWYRQALGQGPEFLTYFNYEAQQDKSGLPNDRFSAERPEGSISTLTIQRTEQRDSAMYRCASSLVGGTNKQYFGPGTRLTVT.

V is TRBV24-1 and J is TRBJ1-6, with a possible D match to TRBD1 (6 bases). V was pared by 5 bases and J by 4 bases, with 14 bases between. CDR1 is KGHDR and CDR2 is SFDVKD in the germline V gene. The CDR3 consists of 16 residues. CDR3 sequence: CATSVRGPPYNSPLHF. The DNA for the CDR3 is TGTGCCACCAGTGTCCGGGGGCCGCCTTATAATTCACCCCTCCACTTT.

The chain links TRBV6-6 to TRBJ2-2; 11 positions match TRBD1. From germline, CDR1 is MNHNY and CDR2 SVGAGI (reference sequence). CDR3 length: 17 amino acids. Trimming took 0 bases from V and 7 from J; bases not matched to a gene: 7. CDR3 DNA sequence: TGTGCCAGCAGTTACTCTTCAGGACAGGGGGCTGGCGGGGAGCTGTTTTTT. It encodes CASSYSSGQGAGGELFF.

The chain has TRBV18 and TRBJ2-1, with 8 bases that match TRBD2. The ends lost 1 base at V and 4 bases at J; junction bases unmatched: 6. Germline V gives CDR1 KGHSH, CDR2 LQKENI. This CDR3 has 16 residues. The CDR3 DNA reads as TGTGCCAGCTCACCACGGAGCGGGAGCGGTTACAATGAGCAGTTCTTC. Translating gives CASSPRSGSGYNEQFF.